A selection of T cell receptor beta chains follows, all from one sample in a study of blood T cell repertoires in COVID-19. Data came from immunoSEQ multiplex PCR; TCRdb stores just in-frame clones and leaves some out. Of 300,000 to 400,000 clones listed, approximately 88% are singletons. Sequencing was performed on PBMCs or T cells enriched from blood (not recorded which). These receptor sequences come from a man in his sixties who had recovered from COVID-19. Both conserved end residues are part of each CDR3. The D gene is left open where the match is weak. Some rows have no size entry. The others give once, few or many, or a class for an expanded clone.

v_call: TRBV27; d_call: -; clone_size: -; j_call: TRBJ2-7; cdr3_nt: TGTGCCAGCAGTTTAGTGAAGGGGGAGCAGTACTTC; cdr3_aa: CASSLVKGEQYF
v_call: TRBV19; d_call: TRBD1; clone_size: -; j_call: TRBJ1-2; cdr3_nt: TGTGCCAGTAGTAGCTTGGACAGGGAGTTTAACTATGGCTACACCTTC; cdr3_aa: CASSSLDREFNYGYTF
v_call: TRBV29-1; d_call: -; clone_size: -; j_call: TRBJ2-7; cdr3_nt: TGCAGCGTCCTAAAAGGGGCAGACACCAACGAGCAGTACTTC; cdr3_aa: CSVLKGADTNEQYF
v_call: TRBV19; d_call: -; clone_size: -; j_call: TRBJ1-2; cdr3_nt: TGTGCCAGTAGTGCCAACCCCGGGCAGGGCCTAGCTAACTATGGCTACACCTTC; cdr3_aa: CASSANPGQGLANYGYTF
v_call: TRBV11-2; d_call: -; clone_size: -; j_call: TRBJ2-2; cdr3_nt: TGTGCCAGCAGGCTAACACAGGGCGCCGGGGAGCTGTTTTTT; cdr3_aa: CASRLTQGAGELFF
v_call: TRBV3-1/TRBV3-2; d_call: TRBD1; clone_size: -; j_call: TRBJ1-2; cdr3_nt: TGTGCCAGCAGCCGACGGGACAGGGCGACCTATGGCTACACCTTC; cdr3_aa: CASSRRDRATYGYTF
v_call: TRBV4-3; d_call: -; clone_size: -; j_call: TRBJ1-2; cdr3_nt: TGCGCCAGCAGCCAAGATCGAGCCTATGGCTACACCTTC; cdr3_aa: CASSQDRAYGYTF
v_call: TRBV3-1/TRBV3-2; d_call: TRBD2; clone_size: -; j_call: TRBJ2-1; cdr3_nt: TGTGCCAGCAGCCGGGGACTAGCGGGCTACAATGAGCAGTTCTTC; cdr3_aa: CASSRGLAGYNEQFF
v_call: TRBV20-1; d_call: TRBD2; clone_size: -; j_call: TRBJ2-3; cdr3_nt: TGCAGTGCTAGTAGACCGGGACTAGCCACAGATACGCAGTATTTT; cdr3_aa: CSASRPGLATDTQYF
v_call: TRBV6-5; d_call: -; clone_size: -; j_call: TRBJ1-5; cdr3_nt: TGTGCCAGCAGGGCACAGGGAACGACCAATCAGCCCCAGCATTTT; cdr3_aa: CASRAQGTTNQPQHF
v_call: TRBV24-1; d_call: TRBD1; clone_size: -; j_call: TRBJ2-1; cdr3_nt: TGTGCCACCAGTGAGGCCGGGACAGGGAACAATGAGCAGTTCTTC; cdr3_aa: CATSEAGTGNNEQFF
v_call: TRBV7-9; d_call: TRBD1; clone_size: -; j_call: TRBJ1-1; cdr3_nt: TGTGCCAGCAGTCGCGACAGGGCGAACACTGAAGCTTTCTTT; cdr3_aa: CASSRDRANTEAFF
v_call: TRBV19; d_call: -; clone_size: -; j_call: TRBJ1-3; cdr3_nt: TGTGCCAGTAGTACCCGGACAGTCGACACCATATATTTT; cdr3_aa: CASSTRTVDTIYF
v_call: TRBV19; d_call: TRBD1; clone_size: -; j_call: TRBJ1-2; cdr3_nt: TGTGCCAGTAGTATAGTTGGACAGGGCGCGCTGGGGGGCTACACCTTC; cdr3_aa: CASSIVGQGALGGYTF
v_call: TRBV10-3; d_call: TRBD1; clone_size: -; j_call: TRBJ1-1; cdr3_nt: TGTGCCATCAGTGAGTCGATCGGAAGGACAGGGGGTTTCACTGAAGCTTTCTTT; cdr3_aa: CAISESIGRTGGFTEAFF
v_call: TRBV28; d_call: TRBD2; clone_size: -; j_call: TRBJ2-5; cdr3_nt: TGTGCCAGCAGTTCCCGGACTAGCGGGAGGGCCCGGGAGACCCAGTACTTC; cdr3_aa: CASSSRTSGRARETQYF
v_call: TRBV5-5; d_call: -; clone_size: -; j_call: TRBJ2-1; cdr3_nt: TGTGCCAGCAGCTTGGACGGACACCCTCAGTCTGATGAGCAGTTCTTC; cdr3_aa: CASSLDGHPQSDEQFF
v_call: TRBV12-3/TRBV12-4; d_call: -; clone_size: few; j_call: TRBJ1-5; cdr3_nt: TGTGCCAGCAGTTTCGGAGGGAATCAGCCCCAGCATTTT; cdr3_aa: CASSFGGNQPQHF
v_call: TRBV11-3; d_call: TRBD1; clone_size: -; j_call: TRBJ2-7; cdr3_nt: TGTGCCAGCAGCTCAACTATCTGGGACAGCCCTACGTTGCAGTACTTC; cdr3_aa: CASSSTIWDSPTLQYF
v_call: TRBV29-1; d_call: TRBD1; clone_size: -; j_call: TRBJ2-2; cdr3_nt: TGCAGCGCTGCCGCGGGACAGGTCAACACCGGGGAGCTGTTTTTT; cdr3_aa: CSAAAGQVNTGELFF
v_call: TRBV5-1; d_call: TRBD2; clone_size: -; j_call: TRBJ2-3; cdr3_nt: TGCGCCAGCAGCAGGCGGACTAGCGGGAGAGCAGATACGCAGTATTTT; cdr3_aa: CASSRRTSGRADTQYF
v_call: TRBV24-1; d_call: TRBD1; clone_size: -; j_call: TRBJ1-5; cdr3_nt: TGTGCCACCAGCGGACAGGGGTACAATCAGCCCCAGCATTTT; cdr3_aa: CATSGQGYNQPQHF
v_call: TRBV11-2; d_call: TRBD2; clone_size: -; j_call: TRBJ2-5; cdr3_nt: TGTGCCAGCAGTACCCCGGGACTAGCAGGAGAGACCCAGTACTTC; cdr3_aa: CASSTPGLAGETQYF
v_call: TRBV7-6; d_call: TRBD1; clone_size: -; j_call: TRBJ2-7; cdr3_nt: TGTGCCAGCAGCTTAGGGCGGACAGGTAACGAGCAGTACTTC; cdr3_aa: CASSLGRTGNEQYF
v_call: TRBV4-3; d_call: -; clone_size: once; j_call: TRBJ1-2; cdr3_nt: TGCGCCAGCAGCCAAGATGGGGCTACTAACTATGGCTACACCTTC; cdr3_aa: CASSQDGATNYGYTF
v_call: TRBV28; d_call: -; clone_size: once; j_call: TRBJ2-5; cdr3_nt: TGTGCCAGCAGCCCCACCGTCGGGGTGGGGACCCAGTACTTC; cdr3_aa: CASSPTVGVGTQYF
v_call: TRBV2; d_call: TRBD2; clone_size: -; j_call: TRBJ2-7; cdr3_nt: TGTGCCAGCAGTGAAGTTGGCGGGAGCGAGCAGTACTTC; cdr3_aa: CASSEVGGSEQYF
v_call: TRBV11-3; d_call: TRBD2; clone_size: -; j_call: TRBJ2-7; cdr3_nt: TGTGCCAGCAGCTTAGGACTAGCGGGAGCTGGCGAGCAGTACTTC; cdr3_aa: CASSLGLAGAGEQYF
v_call: TRBV11-2; d_call: -; clone_size: -; j_call: TRBJ2-4; cdr3_nt: TGTGCCAGCAGCTTAGAGCTAGTTACCAAAAACATTCAGTACTTC; cdr3_aa: CASSLELVTKNIQYF
v_call: TRBV10-3; d_call: TRBD1; clone_size: -; j_call: TRBJ2-2; cdr3_nt: TGTGCCATCAATCCCGGGACAGGGGCGGACGGGGAGCTGTTTTTT; cdr3_aa: CAINPGTGADGELFF
v_call: TRBV27; d_call: TRBD1; clone_size: -; j_call: TRBJ2-7; cdr3_nt: TGTGCCAGCAGTTCCGCCGGGACAGGGGGCTACGAGCAGTACTTC; cdr3_aa: CASSSAGTGGYEQYF
v_call: TRBV6-5; d_call: -; clone_size: once; j_call: TRBJ2-7; cdr3_nt: TGTGCCAGCAGCCACGTACGGGGAGCCTACGAGCAGTACTTC; cdr3_aa: CASSHVRGAYEQYF
v_call: TRBV6-1; d_call: TRBD2; clone_size: -; j_call: TRBJ2-3; cdr3_nt: TGTGCCAGCAGTGAACTAGCGGAGCGCACAGATACGCAGTATTTT; cdr3_aa: CASSELAERTDTQYF
v_call: TRBV2; d_call: TRBD1; clone_size: -; j_call: TRBJ2-7; cdr3_nt: TGTGCCAGCAGTGGGCTAAGCGGGACAGGGTTGGACGAGCAGTACTTC; cdr3_aa: CASSGLSGTGLDEQYF
v_call: TRBV28; d_call: -; clone_size: -; j_call: TRBJ1-1; cdr3_nt: TGTGCCAGCAGTTTAAGCTCAGGGGACACTGAAGCTTTCTTT; cdr3_aa: CASSLSSGDTEAFF
v_call: TRBV12-3/TRBV12-4; d_call: -; clone_size: -; j_call: TRBJ2-7; cdr3_nt: TGTGCCAGCAGGAACAGGGATTCCTACGAGCAGTACTTC; cdr3_aa: CASRNRDSYEQYF
v_call: TRBV19; d_call: -; clone_size: -; j_call: TRBJ2-7; cdr3_nt: TGTGCCAGTAGACCTCTAGGGGCGTCCTACGAGCAGTACTTC; cdr3_aa: CASRPLGASYEQYF
v_call: TRBV7-3; d_call: TRBD1; clone_size: -; j_call: TRBJ1-1; cdr3_nt: TGTGCCAGCAGCTTAGAGGGAGAGGGGGCTAACACTGAAGCTTTCTTT; cdr3_aa: CASSLEGEGANTEAFF
v_call: TRBV7-2; d_call: -; clone_size: -; j_call: TRBJ1-6; cdr3_nt: TGTGCCAGCAGCTTAGGAGGTGTGAGGTTGGGGCAGGATAATTCACCCCTCCACTTT; cdr3_aa: CASSLGGVRLGQDNSPLHF
v_call: TRBV11-2; d_call: TRBD2; clone_size: -; j_call: TRBJ2-3; cdr3_nt: TGTGCCAGCAGCTTTGGGACTAGCGGGAGTTTTGTTACGCAGTATTTT; cdr3_aa: CASSFGTSGSFVTQYF
v_call: TRBV5-1; d_call: -; clone_size: -; j_call: TRBJ2-1; cdr3_nt: TGCGCCAGCCAGGACTCTTCGAGCTCCTACAATGAGCAGTTCTTC; cdr3_aa: CASQDSSSSYNEQFF
v_call: TRBV7-9; d_call: -; clone_size: -; j_call: TRBJ1-4; cdr3_nt: TGTGCCAGCAGCTTAGAACGGGGGACCGCGAATGAAAAACTGTTTTTT; cdr3_aa: CASSLERGTANEKLFF
v_call: TRBV28; d_call: TRBD1; clone_size: -; j_call: TRBJ2-7; cdr3_nt: TGTGCCAGCAGTTTTTACGACAGGGTTCACTTC; cdr3_aa: CASSFYDRVHF
v_call: TRBV5-1; d_call: TRBD2; clone_size: once; j_call: TRBJ2-2; cdr3_nt: TGCGCCAGCAGCACAACCTCGGGACTAGTCTCCGGGGAGCTGTTTTTT; cdr3_aa: CASSTTSGLVSGELFF
v_call: TRBV28; d_call: TRBD1; clone_size: once; j_call: TRBJ1-4; cdr3_nt: TGTGCCAGCAGCCCACCGGCGGGACAGGATAATGAAAAACTGTTTTTT; cdr3_aa: CASSPPAGQDNEKLFF
v_call: TRBV6-6; d_call: -; clone_size: -; j_call: TRBJ1-5; cdr3_nt: TGTGCCAGCAGTTACGAGGCCTCTGGGAGGCAGCCCCAGCATTTT; cdr3_aa: CASSYEASGRQPQHF